This paragraph reports one TCR beta chain. CDR3 length equals 14 residues. Between the trimmed V and J ends, which lost 4 bases and 1 base, there was a span of 8 bases. CDR1 and CDR2 from the germline V gene are SGHRS and YFSETQ. In the original processing: Researchers report that nucleated cell counts were estimated from reference gene primer amplification. Produced via immunoSEQ multiplex PCR; TCRdb's table is partial and in-frame only. That table furnishes V, J and clone size, whereas the DNA furnished D and trimming. The repertoire holds tens of thousands of clones, with over 70% as singletons. This sample is part of a study of blood T cell repertoires in COVID-19. Study-level background: Sites across the United States, Italy and Spain contributed samples from acute and convalescent COVID-19. In each case, the material was cDNA or gDNA derived from T cells, B-cell-depleted T cells, or PBMCs.

The J gene is TRBJ2-2, the V gene TRBV5-1, with D possibly matching TRBD1 (5 bases). The source of this sequence is an older man with active or convalescent COVID-19. Sequencing was carried out using peripheral blood. The CDR3: CASSRQQNTGELFF. The CDR3 region has the DNA TGCGCCAGCAGCAGACAGCAGAACACCGGGGAGCTGTTTTTT.